The T cell receptor (beta chain) under discussion was sequenced for a study of cytomegalovirus exposure and HLA in healthy donors. Study-wide points: Most sequenced TCRs were rare (though some public TCRs occurred in many donors). Analyzed later, most CMV-associated TCR beta chains appeared HLA-restricted. In an earlier analysis, productive rearrangement rates for most beta V segments clustered near 87% or 30%. The CMV antigen specificity of a few CMV-associated chains was confirmed through in vitro analysis.

Worth noting for this clone: Its matching antigen is unknown.

PCR used 60 Vbeta primers and 13 Jbeta primers. Clones were sequenced by immunoSEQ multiplex PCR, and TCRdb holds only the in-frame ones, with some missing. This repertoire shows 150,000 or so clones, 84% found once; its top ten account for 0.38%. The CDR3 totals 17 residues. V trimming: 3 bases; J trimming: 0 bases; junction bases outside the gene matches: 9. Germline V CDR1 and CDR2: SGHDT, YYEEEE. The chain joins TRBV5-6 to TRBJ1-5; 7 nucleotides agree with TRBD1. This TCR was recovered from a boy aged 2 to 10 in good health and CMV-seronegative. Material: PBMCs. CDR3 in amino acids: CASSSGQFGVSNQPQHF. The CDR3 region has the DNA TGTGCCAGCAGCTCGGGACAGTTCGGGGTTAGCAATCAGCCCCAGCATTTT.